A selection of T cell receptor beta chains follows, all from one sample in a study of beta chain features in type 1 diabetes. The assay was immunoSEQ multiplex PCR, and TCRdb's table has in-frame clones only and misses some. The top ten clones hold 0.044% of a sample with about 350,000 clones, around 20% of them seen once. The material sequenced was naive CD4+ T cells from blood. The receptors shown here come from a woman aged 18-29 years in good health. Each CDR3 is given without its conserved first and last residue.

TRBV27	ASSFAGSDEQY
TRBV12-5	ASGLVLADSSYNEQF
TRBV25-1	ASSAVKGSTYEQY
TRBV4-1	ASSPKALGNIQY
TRBV7-9	ASSLFVLNTEAF
TRBV5-1	ASSLELAEQY
TRBV7-9	ASSSTVGAF
TRBV2	ASSEDPRENGNQPQH
TRBV25-1	ASSGAGENIQY
TRBV5-1	ASSWGTSGREQY
TRBV12-5	ASGAWQGHTEAF
TRBV10-3	AISEGSYEQY
TRBV6-5	ASSYEGAGANVLT
TRBV7-8	ASSFGQGDEKLF
TRBV7-8	ASSFRGRSTNEKLF
TRBV5-1	ASSSHITDTQY
TRBV7-9	ASSRGATEGYT
TRBV7-3	ASSVGQDQPQH
TRBV6-5	ASSSPQGGRAF
TRBV9	ASSPGLAGLQETQY
TRBV7-2	ASSRNRGSTDTQY
TRBV7-3	ASSSVGGGTEAF
TRBV7-2	ASSFPRDRGY
TRBV7-9	ASSPGQGDYYGYT
TRBV28	ASSSPQGVTDTQY
TRBV10-3	AISAGQNEKLF
TRBV25-1	ASSARGAGIDTQY
TRBV5-1	ASRASGVSSYEQY
TRBV9	ASSVAGRGGSTGELF
TRBV15	ATSRDVTGTGYT
TRBV19	ASSTDTGDEQF
TRBV29-1	SARATLNTEAF
TRBV30	AWSAYLAGGYT
TRBV13	ASSSQSPANYGYT
TRBV19	ASSGRTANSPLH
TRBV7-3	ASSLYGGVNTGELF
TRBV19	AASTIPGSSSYEQY
TRBV25-1	ASSAQRGDWNSPLH
TRBV18	ASSGGVADTEAF
TRBV6-5	ASSRGYEQY
TRBV15	ATSGFLRANYGYT
TRBV14	ASSQGGGPLIHEQY
TRBV27	ASSRTSGGYEQY
TRBV6-5	ASGGASSYNEQF
TRBV10-3	AINQLPRVDTQY
TRBV28	ASSWNSGGTRMGETQY